This T cell receptor (beta chain) was observed in a study of blood T cells in healthy people across ages. For the second PCR, which ran for about 6 to 11 cycles, a sample-barcoded 5' primer and a J-beta primer mix were used. Sequencing recovered at least 2.5 million CDR3-containing paired-end reads from each sample. Each CDR3 protein is one row after TCRdb ran MiXCR on the 5' RACE reads. Of fewer than 950,000 distinct CDR3 sequences in the sample, 53% were seen once. Findings and limits, study-wide: Leaving the PBMCs unsorted stopped any conclusive comparison of naive versus antigen-experienced cells.

This clonotype was counted a few times. Its antigen is currently unknown. This CDR3 has 15 residues. In germline, CDR1 is SGHTS, CDR2 YDEGEE. Trimming cost V 4 bases and J 4 bases, with 17 bases left between them. The sample taken for sequencing was blood. The TCR comes from a man older than 75 in good health. V usage is TRBV5-8 and J usage is TRBJ1-2, with D tentatively TRBD1 (5 bases). CDR3 sequence: CASSRGEVKTYGYTF. CDR3 nucleotide sequence: TGTGCCAGCAGCCGGGGCGAGGTAAAAACCTATGGCTACACCTTC.